These T cell receptor beta chains were read from a single sample in a study of blood T cell repertoires in COVID-19. Generated by immunoSEQ multiplex PCR, the TCRdb table keeps only in-frame clones and is missing some. The repertoire holds fewer than 350,000 clones, around 90% seen once, with around 4.8% in the top ten. The sample was PBMCs or T cells enriched from blood (not recorded which). These receptors originate from a man aged 55 to 70 who had recovered from COVID-19. Each CDR3 is given with its conserved first and last residue. The D gene is left open where the match is weak. Only some rows state a clone size, as once, few, many or a class for expanded clones.

TRBV4-2	once	15	TRBJ2-1	TRBD2	CASSQELAGVAEQFF	TGTGCCAGCAGCCAAGAACTAGCGGGAGTGGCTGAGCAGTTCTTC
TRBV5-1	-	15	TRBJ1-6	-	CASSPGQPDNSPLHF	TGCGCCAGCAGCCCAGGACAGCCAGATAATTCACCCCTCCACTTT
TRBV7-9	-	13	TRBJ1-2	TRBD1	CASSSGTGLGSTF	TGTGCCAGCAGCTCCGGGACAGGGCTTGGTAGCACCTTC
TRBV5-4	-	17	TRBJ2-7	TRBD2	CASSLWTSGRISHEQYF	TGTGCCAGCAGCTTGTGGACTAGCGGGAGAATATCCCACGAGCAGTACTTC
TRBV24-1	-	16	TRBJ2-1	-	CATSDWEASGYNEQFF	TGTGCCACCAGTGATTGGGAGGCGTCAGGCTACAATGAGCAGTTCTTC
TRBV4-1	-	17	TRBJ2-3	TRBD2	CASSQSGLAGGTDTQYF	TGCGCCAGCAGCCAATCGGGACTAGCGGGAGGCACAGATACGCAGTATTTT
TRBV24-1	once	18	TRBJ2-1	TRBD2	CATSDDLSGTSAHNEQFF	TGTGCCACCAGTGACGACTTATCCGGGACTAGCGCCCACAATGAGCAGTTCTTC
TRBV28	-	14	TRBJ1-4	TRBD1	CASSSTGENEKLFF	TGTGCCAGCAGTTCGACAGGGGAGAATGAAAAACTGTTTTTT
TRBV18	-	15	TRBJ1-1	-	CASSPGREFNTEAFF	TGTGCCAGCTCACCGGGGAGGGAGTTTAACACTGAAGCTTTCTTT
TRBV7-2	-	14	TRBJ2-1	-	CASSLAGMYNEQFF	TGTGCCAGCAGCTTGGCAGGGATGTACAATGAGCAGTTCTTC
TRBV18	-	16	TRBJ2-1	-	CASSPDHGTFNNEQFF	TGTGCCAGCTCACCCGATCACGGGACTTTCAACAATGAGCAGTTCTTC
TRBV21-1	-	9	TRBJ2-3	-	CASSKVGDF	TGTGCCAGCAGCAAAGTCGGAGATTTT
TRBV21-1	-	16	TRBJ2-1	-	CASSKEGHRFYNEQFF	TGTGCCAGCAGTAAAGAGGGACACAGGTTCTACAATGAGCAGTTCTTC
TRBV27	-	14	TRBJ1-5	TRBD1	CASSRDRGYQPQHF	TGTGCCAGCAGTCGGGACAGGGGTTATCAGCCCCAGCATTTT
TRBV5-1	few	13	TRBJ1-1	-	CASSATVTAEAFF	TGCGCCAGCAGTGCTACAGTGACGGCTGAAGCTTTCTTT
TRBV6-2/TRBV6-3	-	14	TRBJ2-5	-	CASSWGVGLETQYF	TGTGCCAGCAGCTGGGGCGTGGGCCTAGAGACCCAGTACTTC
TRBV6-2/TRBV6-3	-	15	TRBJ2-1	TRBD2	CASNPGLAGVNEQFF	TGTGCCAGCAACCCGGGACTAGCGGGAGTGAATGAGCAGTTCTTC
TRBV28	-	12	TRBJ2-1	-	CASGQRHNEQFF	TGTGCCTCCGGACAGCGCCACAATGAGCAGTTCTTC
TRBV7-2	-	17	TRBJ2-3	-	CASSWIGGAGDSDTQYF	TGTGCCAGCAGCTGGATTGGGGGGGCGGGAGATTCAGATACGCAGTATTTT
TRBV9	-	15	TRBJ1-3	-	CASSVGGFSGNTIYF	TGTGCCAGCAGCGTTGGGGGGTTCTCTGGAAACACCATATATTTT
TRBV28	-	16	TRBJ2-5	TRBD2	CASSRTSGKWGETQYF	TGTGCCAGCAGCCGGACTAGCGGAAAATGGGGAGAGACCCAGTACTTC
TRBV7-9	-	18	TRBJ2-7	TRBD2	CASSRLGTSALETYEQYF	TGTGCCAGCAGCCGACTAGGGACTAGCGCCTTAGAAACCTACGAGCAGTACTTC
TRBV2	-	16	TRBJ1-6	-	CASISQGALDNSPLHF	TGTGCCAGCATATCACAGGGCGCCTTAGATAATTCACCCCTCCACTTT
TRBV15	once	14	TRBJ1-2	TRBD1	CATSRPQGAYGYTF	TGTGCCACCAGCAGACCACAGGGGGCGTATGGCTACACCTTC
TRBV19	-	17	TRBJ2-2	-	CASSIEKGSSVPGELFF	TGTGCCAGTAGTATAGAGAAGGGGTCTAGTGTCCCCGGGGAGCTGTTTTTT
TRBV19	-	17	TRBJ2-4	TRBD2	CASSIDLWASGQNIQYF	TGTGCCAGTAGTATAGATCTATGGGCTAGCGGACAAAACATTCAGTACTTC
TRBV9	-	18	TRBJ2-5	TRBD2	CASSASGLAGGSQETQYF	TGTGCCAGCAGCGCCTCGGGACTAGCGGGCGGCTCCCAAGAGACCCAGTACTTC
TRBV19	once	13	TRBJ1-5	-	CASSKLPGQPQHF	TGTGCCAGTAGTAAATTGCCGGGGCAGCCCCAGCATTTT
TRBV5-1	-	14	TRBJ2-5	-	CASSEGTGQETQYF	TGCGCCAGCAGCGAGGGGACTGGCCAAGAGACCCAGTACTTC
TRBV29-1	-	13	TRBJ2-4	-	CSVIGGTKNIQYF	TGCAGCGTCATAGGAGGGACCAAAAACATTCAGTACTTC
TRBV5-4	-	17	TRBJ2-5	TRBD2	CASSLGLAGVGQETQYF	TGTGCCAGCAGCTTGGGGCTAGCGGGGGTCGGACAAGAGACCCAGTACTTC
TRBV3-1/TRBV3-2	once	11	TRBJ2-7	-	CASSQSSEQYF	TGTGCCAGCAGCCAGAGCTCGGAGCAGTACTTC
TRBV6-5	-	15	TRBJ1-1	-	CASSSGRRWNTEAFF	TGTGCCAGCAGTTCAGGGAGGAGGTGGAACACTGAAGCTTTCTTT
TRBV19	once	13	TRBJ2-3	-	CAVGPWGADTQYF	TGTGCCGTCGGCCCCTGGGGCGCAGATACGCAGTATTTT
TRBV11-2	-	13	TRBJ2-1	-	CASSRDSYNEQFF	TGTGCCAGCAGCCGGGACTCCTACAATGAGCAGTTCTTC
TRBV6-2/TRBV6-3	-	13	TRBJ2-5	TRBD2	CASSITSGETQYF	TGTGCCAGCAGCATAACTAGCGGAGAGACCCAGTACTTC
TRBV7-6	-	18	TRBJ2-5	TRBD2	CASSLTVLAGASGETQYF	TGTGCCAGCAGTCTTACGGTACTAGCGGGAGCCTCTGGGGAGACCCAGTACTTC
TRBV11-3	-	15	TRBJ2-1	TRBD2	CASSFSAGGWNEQFF	TGTGCCAGCAGCTTCTCAGCGGGAGGGTGGAATGAGCAGTTCTTC
TRBV25-1	-	13	TRBJ1-1	-	CASSSQMNTEAFF	TGTGCCAGCAGTTCACAGATGAACACTGAAGCTTTCTTT
TRBV7-8	-	19	TRBJ2-7	TRBD2	CASSYLRTSGSLMSYEQYF	TGTGCCAGCAGCTACTTACGGACTAGCGGGAGTTTGATGTCCTACGAGCAGTACTTC
TRBV11-2	-	15	TRBJ2-3	TRBD2	CASSFGLAGTDTQYF	TGTGCCAGCAGCTTCGGACTAGCGGGGACAGATACGCAGTATTTT
TRBV19	-	16	TRBJ1-3	-	CASSIRDSGAGNTIYF	TGTGCCAGTAGTATCCGGGACTCTGGAGCCGGGAACACCATATATTTT
TRBV5-4	once	15	TRBJ2-5	TRBD1	CASSLERQGRKTQYF	TGTGCCAGCAGCTTGGAGAGACAGGGCCGAAAGACCCAGTACTTC
TRBV2	few	14	TRBJ1-2	-	CASARQIRSYGYTF	TGTGCCAGCGCCCGACAGATCCGATCCTATGGCTACACCTTC
TRBV29-1	-	13	TRBJ1-1	-	CSVDKQVGTEAFF	TGCAGCGTTGATAAACAGGTAGGGACTGAAGCTTTCTTT
TRBV28	-	15	TRBJ2-7	-	CASSLAAGNNYEQYF	TGTGCCAGCAGTTTGGCGGCGGGAAACAACTACGAGCAGTACTTC
TRBV29-1	-	12	TRBJ2-7	TRBD1	CSVDDRDYEQYF	TGCAGCGTTGACGACAGGGACTACGAGCAGTACTTC
TRBV27	-	15	TRBJ1-1	-	CASSLGGGRNTEAFF	TGTGCCAGCAGTTTGGGGGGTGGTAGGAACACTGAAGCTTTCTTT
TRBV4-1	-	15	TRBJ1-4	-	CASSQESRGGEKLFF	TGCGCCAGCAGCCAAGAGTCCAGGGGTGGGGAAAAACTGTTTTTT
TRBV11-1	-	15	TRBJ2-7	TRBD2	CASSLAASGSYEQYF	TGTGCCAGCAGCTTAGCGGCTAGCGGGAGCTACGAGCAGTACTTC
TRBV30	-	11	TRBJ1-6	-	CAWTSNSPLHF	TGTGCCTGGACCAGTAATTCACCCCTCCACTTT